The present TCR beta chain was sequenced within a study of tumor-infiltrating lymphocytes in primary liver carcinoma. For the study at large: Samples produced roughly 3.5 to 7.5 million productive TCRbeta reads, comparable across tissue types.

Starting from roughly 0.5 ug of total RNA, TCR beta cDNA was produced with a primer in the constant region. Library construction for TCR beta comprised three nested multiplex PCR rounds performed with slightly modified ARM-PCR. Primers for the first two PCR rounds were TRBV1-TRBV30 forward primers and a C-beta reverse primer (about 10 cycles per round). TCRdb re-called the multiplex PCR reads with MiXCR, one entry per CDR3 protein. This sample has tens of thousands of distinct CDR3 sequences, with roughly three quarters found just once. The CDR3 loop spans 15 amino acids. Germline V gene sequence: CDR1 MNHNS, CDR2 SASEGT. Worth noting for this clonotype: Germline and junction disagree at one end, which may indicate a read error.

Both RNA and DNA were isolated together from around 20-30 mg of bulk tissue that had not been sorted. The sequencing input was liver tumor tissue from sampling region 5. The subset was: tumor region T5, tumor centre. The V gene is TRBV6-1, the J gene TRBJ2-2; TRBD2 is a possible D gene (5 bases). The TCR sequence derives from a woman in her 30s with primary liver carcinoma and hepatitis B virus infection. Here the CDR3 reads CASSEPGRYTGELLF. For the CDR3, the DNA is TGTGCCAGTAGTGAGCCGGGCCGGTACACCGGGGAGCTGTTATTT.